Listed below are T cell receptor beta chains from one sample, sequenced in a study of blood T cell repertoires in COVID-19. Clones were read by immunoSEQ multiplex PCR, and TCRdb kept only the in-frame ones, dropping some. The sample shows some 350,000 clones, nearly 90% of them seen only once. The sequencing sample was made of peripheral blood. The receptors were sampled from a man aged 18 to 29 with active or convalescent COVID-19. Each CDR3 is given with its conserved first and last residue. A D gene is named only where the DNA matches it firmly. Expanded clones get a size class; other rows say once, few or many, or leave the size out.

j_call d_call clone_size v_call cdr3_nt cdr3_aa
TRBJ2-1 TRBD2 once TRBV5-5 TGTGCCAGCAGCTTGGGATTCGGACTAGCCAATGAGCAGTTCTTC CASSLGFGLANEQFF
TRBJ2-7 . once TRBV25-1 TGTGCCAGCAGTGAACAGGCTCTACCCACCTACGAGCAGTACTTC CASSEQALPTYEQYF
TRBJ2-2 TRBD2 . TRBV28 TGTGCCAGCAGTGCCCCGATAGCGGGAAACACCGGGGAGCTGTTTTTT CASSAPIAGNTGELFF
TRBJ2-7 TRBD2 . TRBV3-1/TRBV3-2 TGTGCCAGCAGGGCCAGCGGGAGCTACGAGCAGTACTTC CASRASGSYEQYF
TRBJ1-1 TRBD1 . TRBV13 TGTGCCAGCAGCGCCCGGGACAGAAACACTGAAGCTTTCTTT CASSARDRNTEAFF
TRBJ1-1 . . TRBV19 TGTGCCAGTAGCGACAGATTGAACACTGAAGCTTTCTTT CASSDRLNTEAFF
TRBJ2-5 . . TRBV27 TGTGCCAGCAGTTTATATCTAGCGAGCCAAGAGACCCAGTACTTC CASSLYLASQETQYF
TRBJ2-1 TRBD2 . TRBV4-1 TGCGCCAGCAGCCAAGATCGGCGGGAGGTAGTTGAGCAGTTCTTC CASSQDRREVVEQFF
TRBJ1-1 . once TRBV6-5 TGTGCCAGCAGCTACGAGGGCTGGAGCACTGAAGCTTTCTTT CASSYEGWSTEAFF
TRBJ1-5 . . TRBV27 TGTGCCAGCAGTTTATCGAGGGGCGCGGGGCAGCCCCAGCATTTT CASSLSRGAGQPQHF
TRBJ1-1 . . TRBV27 TGTGCCAGCTCGCTGACCCGGGTGAACACTGAAGCTTTCTTT CASSLTRVNTEAFF
TRBJ1-3 . . TRBV6-6 TGTGCCAGCAGTTCACTCAGGGGAAGTAATGGAAACACCATATATTTT CASSSLRGSNGNTIYF
TRBJ1-6 TRBD1 . TRBV2 TGTGCCAGCAGTGAACGCCGGGACAGGGGTAATTCACCCCTCCACTTT CASSERRDRGNSPLHF
TRBJ2-7 TRBD2 . TRBV7-9 TGTGCCAGCAGCTCCGGGGGGGGGACCTCCGAGCAGTACTTC CASSSGGGTSEQYF
TRBJ1-1 TRBD1 . TRBV6-5 TGTGCCAGCAGTACCTTCGACAGGGGGGACACTGAAGCTTTCTTT CASSTFDRGDTEAFF
TRBJ2-1 TRBD2 . TRBV11-1 TGTGCCAGCAGGCTAGCGGGGGCCTACAATGAGCAGTTCTTC CASRLAGAYNEQFF
TRBJ2-7 . . TRBV18 TGTGCCAGCTCACGCGGGACGTCCTACGAGCAGTACTTC CASSRGTSYEQYF
TRBJ2-1 . once TRBV6-5 TGTGCCAGCAGTTACCGGGGGACCAGCTCCTACAATGAGCAGTTCTTC CASSYRGTSSYNEQFF
TRBJ2-7 . . TRBV3-1/TRBV3-2 TGTGCCAGCAGCCAAGGTCGCAGGGTGAATAGCGAGCAGTACTTC CASSQGRRVNSEQYF
TRBJ1-6 . . TRBV28 TGTGCCAGCAGTTTGCAGGGGAGTAATTCACCCCTCCACTTT CASSLQGSNSPLHF
TRBJ1-1 . . TRBV2 TGTGCCAGCAGTGTTCAGTCCACTGAAGCTTTCTTT CASSVQSTEAFF
TRBJ1-6 . . TRBV6-5 TGTGCCAGCAGTTACGAGAATTCACCCCTCCACTTT CASSYENSPLHF